This is a list of T cell receptor beta chains from one sample in a study of blood T cell repertoires in COVID-19. Measured with immunoSEQ multiplex PCR; TCRdb has only the in-frame clones, and not every one. Among 200,000 to 250,000 clones listed, 92% were seen once. Sequencing used peripheral blood. Receptors were obtained from a man aged 60 to 75 with COVID-19, enrolled during active disease. Each CDR3 is given without its conserved first and last residue. D genes are given only for firm matches. For some rows the clone size is stated as once, few or many, or as a class when expanded; others skip it.

clone size	V gene	J gene	D gene	CDR3 protein
few	TRBV18	TRBJ1-2	TRBD1	ASSEKGQGVGYT
-	TRBV7-9	TRBJ1-5	-	ASSSAGHRNQPQH
once	TRBV6-9	TRBJ1-1	-	ASSYEFRGDTEAF
-	TRBV12-3/TRBV12-4	TRBJ2-1	-	ASTSSYEQF
-	TRBV5-1	TRBJ2-7	TRBD1	ASSSGQGAGEQY
-	TRBV11-2	TRBJ2-7	TRBD2	ASSPTSGSSYEQY
-	TRBV25-1	TRBJ2-7	TRBD1	ASSPSDRAGSYEQY
-	TRBV19	TRBJ1-2	-	ASSMSGGNYGYT
once	TRBV4-3	TRBJ2-4	TRBD2	ASSQSPGGTKNIQY
-	TRBV5-4	TRBJ2-2	-	ASSTSRTGELF
-	TRBV7-8	TRBJ1-2	-	ASSLEAGTGYT
-	TRBV24-1	TRBJ2-2	-	ATSDSRTAANTGELF
-	TRBV18	TRBJ2-6	TRBD2	ASSPSGRAAGANVLT
-	TRBV12-3/TRBV12-4	TRBJ2-1	-	ASSPKYEQF
-	TRBV19	TRBJ1-5	-	ASRNWPVRSSNQPQH
-	TRBV7-2	TRBJ2-3	TRBD2	ASSPSGTRTDTQY
-	TRBV7-8	TRBJ1-1	TRBD1	ASSKDRDTEAF
once	TRBV4-3	TRBJ2-7	TRBD1	ASSQDRTGRYEQY
-	TRBV6-5	TRBJ2-4	-	ASSSPRVRENIQY
once	TRBV28	TRBJ2-7	TRBD1	ASSPLGTGRYEQY
-	TRBV5-5	TRBJ1-4	TRBD1	ASSLAGTGPEAEKLF
-	TRBV5-1	TRBJ2-5	TRBD1	ASSLTPDRGETQY
once	TRBV18	TRBJ1-2	TRBD1	ASSPRRGYGSYGYT
once	TRBV19	TRBJ1-1	-	ASSPQGIPDTEAF
once	TRBV4-1	TRBJ2-1	TRBD2	ASSQGPSGGSYNEQF
-	TRBV6-5	TRBJ1-2	-	ASRDATGSLGYT
-	TRBV15	TRBJ2-1	TRBD1	ATSAPTGVSSYNEQF
-	TRBV13	TRBJ1-2	TRBD1	ASSFEGQGNYGYT
-	TRBV4-1	TRBJ1-1	-	ASSQFVGGGTEAF
once	TRBV9	TRBJ1-1	TRBD1	ASSVSGTAGTEAF
once	TRBV10-2	TRBJ2-7	-	ASSPTGPFGY
-	TRBV12-2	TRBJ1-4	-	ASRLADRVYSKLF
-	TRBV28	TRBJ1-2	-	ASNPVVEANYGYT
-	TRBV3-1/TRBV3-2	TRBJ2-1	TRBD1	ASSQGRTGVLSEQF
-	TRBV28	TRBJ1-5	-	ASSEVLGSQPQH
-	TRBV11-1	TRBJ2-7	-	ASSRGLNEQY
-	TRBV15	TRBJ2-1	-	ATSRDRGLTYNEQF
-	TRBV18	TRBJ2-7	TRBD2	ASSPGRGNEQY
-	TRBV3-1/TRBV3-2	TRBJ2-1	-	ASSPRWANEQF
-	TRBV15	TRBJ2-2	TRBD2	ATSSNKGLNTGELF
few	TRBV7-9	TRBJ2-7	-	ASSLVKGVDEQY
-	TRBV5-4	TRBJ1-2	-	ASSIDSYGYT